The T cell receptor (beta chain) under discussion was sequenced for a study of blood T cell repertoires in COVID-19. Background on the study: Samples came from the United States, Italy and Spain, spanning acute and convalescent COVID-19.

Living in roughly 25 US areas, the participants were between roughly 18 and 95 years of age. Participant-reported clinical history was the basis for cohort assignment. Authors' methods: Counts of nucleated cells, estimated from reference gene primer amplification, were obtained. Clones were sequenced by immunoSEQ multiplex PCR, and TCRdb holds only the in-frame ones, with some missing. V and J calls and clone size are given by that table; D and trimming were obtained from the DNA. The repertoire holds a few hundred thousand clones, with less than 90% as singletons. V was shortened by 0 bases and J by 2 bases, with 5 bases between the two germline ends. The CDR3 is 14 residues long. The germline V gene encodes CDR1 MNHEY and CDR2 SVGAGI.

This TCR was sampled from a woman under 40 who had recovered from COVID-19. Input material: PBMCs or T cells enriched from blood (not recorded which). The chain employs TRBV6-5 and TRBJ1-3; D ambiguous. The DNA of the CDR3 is TGTGCCAGCAGTTACTCGATAGCTGGAAACACCATATATTTT. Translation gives CASSYSIAGNTIYF.